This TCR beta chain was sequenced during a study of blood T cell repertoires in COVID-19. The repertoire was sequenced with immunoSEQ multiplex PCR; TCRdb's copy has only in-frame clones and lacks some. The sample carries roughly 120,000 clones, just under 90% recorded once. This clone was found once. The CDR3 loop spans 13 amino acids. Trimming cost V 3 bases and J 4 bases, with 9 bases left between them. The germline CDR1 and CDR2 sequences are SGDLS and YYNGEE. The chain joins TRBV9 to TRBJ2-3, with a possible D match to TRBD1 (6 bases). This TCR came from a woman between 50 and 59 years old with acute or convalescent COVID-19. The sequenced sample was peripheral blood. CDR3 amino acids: CASSGGGADTQYF. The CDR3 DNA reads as TGTGCCAGCAGCGGAGGGGGTGCAGATACGCAGTATTTT.